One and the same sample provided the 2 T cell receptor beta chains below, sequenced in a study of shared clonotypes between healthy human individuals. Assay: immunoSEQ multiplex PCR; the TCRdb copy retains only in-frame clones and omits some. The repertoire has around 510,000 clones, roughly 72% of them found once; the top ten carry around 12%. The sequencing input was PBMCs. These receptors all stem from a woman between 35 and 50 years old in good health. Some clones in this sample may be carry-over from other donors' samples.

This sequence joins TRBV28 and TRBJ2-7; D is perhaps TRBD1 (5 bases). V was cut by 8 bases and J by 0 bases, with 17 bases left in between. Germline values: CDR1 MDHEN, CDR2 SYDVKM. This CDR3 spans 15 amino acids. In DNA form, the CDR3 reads TGTGCCAGCTCCAACTCGGACATGAGCTCCTACGAGCAGTACTTC. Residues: CASSNSDMSSYEQYF.

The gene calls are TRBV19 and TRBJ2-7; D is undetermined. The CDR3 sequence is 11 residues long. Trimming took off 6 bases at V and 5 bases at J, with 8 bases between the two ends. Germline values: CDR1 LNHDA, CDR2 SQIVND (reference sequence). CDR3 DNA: TGTGCCAGTAGCCATCAGAACGAGCAGTACTTC. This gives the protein CASSHQNEQYF. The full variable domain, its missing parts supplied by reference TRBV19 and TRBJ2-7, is DGGITQSPKYLFRKEGQNVTLSCEQNLNHDAMYWYRQDPGQGLRLIYYSQIVNDFQKGDIAEGYSVSREKKESFPLTVTSAQKNPTAFYLCASSHQNEQYFGPGTRLTVT.